The sequence of this T cell receptor beta chain was determined in a study of T cell responses to AZD1222 COVID-19 vaccine. Study results and caveats: It should be noted that donors were predominantly white British and more often female, and clonal diversity was possibly underestimated. Repertoire sampling was restricted to post-peak T cell response timepoints. With two AZD1222 doses given, Spike-specific TCR breadth and depth both rose.

Here immunoSEQ multiplex PCR was the method, and the copy in TCRdb shows in-frame clones only, minus some. The sample has approximately 150,000 clones, over 75% seen once. From germline, CDR1 is SEHNR and CDR2 FQNEAQ (reference sequence). With 5 bases removed from V and 7 bases from J, the gap between germline ends came to 17 bases. This CDR3 spans 15 amino acids. Note on this clone: The antigen is unknown.

The chain combines TRBV7-9 with TRBJ2-2; D may match TRBD1 or TRBD2 (7 bases each). Sequenced here: peripheral blood, sampled 28 days after the second dose of the MenACWY control vaccine. The origin of this receptor is an adult who received the MenACWY meningococcal vaccine as a control. CDR3 protein: CASSPPGGEGGELFF. CDR3 nucleotides: TGTGCCAGCAGCCCCCCAGGGGGGGAAGGCGGGGAGCTGTTTTTT.